This TCR beta chain appears in the sequencing data of a study of blood T cell repertoires in COVID-19. Profiled with immunoSEQ multiplex PCR; TCRdb holds only in-frame clones, not every one. Seen here are 140,000 to 150,000 clones, more than 80% observed once, and the top ten hold more than 3.5%. Cohort 3 recovery required two negative PCRs, clearance, or symptom resolution. This receptor was taken from a man between 50 and 59 years old who had recovered from COVID-19. The sequenced sample was PBMCs or T cells enriched from blood (not recorded which).

CDR3 bases: TGTGCCAGCACCAACGCCCGGACAGGGGGCACTGAAGCTTTCTTT. Residues: CASTNARTGGTEAFF. This chain links TRBV28 with TRBJ1-1; 10 nucleotides align to TRBD1. The CDR3 has 15 residues. Trimming cost V 7 bases and J 4 bases; bases outside gene matches: 9. Germline CDR1 is MDHEN and CDR2 is SYDVKM.